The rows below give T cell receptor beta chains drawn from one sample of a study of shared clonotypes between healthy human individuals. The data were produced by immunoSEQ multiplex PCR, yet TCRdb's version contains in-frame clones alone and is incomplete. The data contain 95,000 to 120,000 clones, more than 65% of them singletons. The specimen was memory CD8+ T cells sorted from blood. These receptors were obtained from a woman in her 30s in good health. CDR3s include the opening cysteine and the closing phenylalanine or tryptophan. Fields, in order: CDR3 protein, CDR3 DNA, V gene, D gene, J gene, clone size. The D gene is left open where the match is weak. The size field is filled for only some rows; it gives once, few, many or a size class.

CDR3 protein: CASSPRLWTGDTEAFF; CDR3 DNA: TGTGCCAGCAGTCCCCGTCTCTGGACAGGGGATACTGAAGCTTTCTTT; V gene: TRBV28; D gene: TRBD1; J gene: TRBJ1-1; clone size: NA
CDR3 protein: CASSSGQDYGYTF; CDR3 DNA: TGTGCCAGCAGCTCCGGACAGGACTATGGCTACACCTTC; V gene: TRBV11-2; D gene: TRBD1; J gene: TRBJ1-2; clone size: many
CDR3 protein: CASSDRTVSYEQYF; CDR3 DNA: TGTGCCAGCAGTGACAGGACAGTCTCCTACGAGCAGTACTTC; V gene: TRBV2; D gene: NA; J gene: TRBJ2-7; clone size: NA
CDR3 protein: CASSLGPAPGRNYEQYF; CDR3 DNA: TGTGCCAGCAGCTTAGGTCCGGCGCCGGGACGGAACTACGAGCAGTACTTC; V gene: TRBV11-2; D gene: NA; J gene: TRBJ2-7; clone size: NA
CDR3 protein: CASSLWGDRRGRRFF; CDR3 DNA: TGTGCCAGCAGTTTATGGGGCGATCGCAGGGGGCGTCGTTTCTTC; V gene: TRBV28; D gene: TRBD1; J gene: TRBJ2-7; clone size: NA
CDR3 protein: CASSPGKGDVETQYF; CDR3 DNA: TGTGCCAGCAGCCCAGGGAAGGGAGATGTAGAGACCCAGTACTTC; V gene: TRBV7-3; D gene: NA; J gene: TRBJ2-5; clone size: NA
CDR3 protein: CASSQLFDRGRRQPQHF; CDR3 DNA: TGCGCCAGCAGCCAACTTTTCGACAGGGGGCGTCGTCAGCCCCAGCATTTT; V gene: TRBV4-1; D gene: TRBD1; J gene: TRBJ1-5; clone size: NA
CDR3 protein: CASSQDLGVNTEAFF; CDR3 DNA: TGTGCCAGCAGCCAAGATCTTGGGGTTAACACTGAAGCTTTCTTT; V gene: TRBV4-2; D gene: NA; J gene: TRBJ1-1; clone size: NA
CDR3 protein: CASSQPSGPTGADTQYF; CDR3 DNA: TGTGCCAGCAGCCAACCGAGCGGGCCCACAGGAGCAGATACGCAGTATTTT; V gene: TRBV5-4; D gene: NA; J gene: TRBJ2-3; clone size: NA
CDR3 protein: CATSRGTSGRTYNEQFF; CDR3 DNA: TGTGCCACCAGCAGAGGGACTAGCGGGAGAACCTACAATGAGCAGTTCTTC; V gene: TRBV15; D gene: TRBD2; J gene: TRBJ2-1; clone size: NA
CDR3 protein: CASSQEVRETQYF; CDR3 DNA: TGTGCCAGCAGCCAAGAGGTCAGGGAAACCCAGTACTTC; V gene: TRBV4-2; D gene: NA; J gene: TRBJ2-5; clone size: NA
CDR3 protein: CASRTRGSRLTDTQYF; CDR3 DNA: TGTGCCAGCAGAACCCGGGGAAGCCGGTTGACAGATACGCAGTATTTT; V gene: TRBV6-6; D gene: NA; J gene: TRBJ2-3; clone size: NA
CDR3 protein: CASSDSGASGANVLTF; CDR3 DNA: TGTGCCAGCAGTGACTCAGGCGCCTCTGGGGCCAACGTCCTGACTTTC; V gene: TRBV2; D gene: NA; J gene: TRBJ2-6; clone size: many
CDR3 protein: CATSRRTSGSDEQYF; CDR3 DNA: TGTGCCACCAGCCGCCGGACTAGCGGGAGTGACGAGCAGTACTTC; V gene: TRBV15; D gene: TRBD2; J gene: TRBJ2-7; clone size: NA
CDR3 protein: CASRDRIITSSGNTIYF; CDR3 DNA: TGTGCCAGCCGGGACAGGATTATAACGAGCTCTGGAAACACCATATATTTT; V gene: TRBV28; D gene: TRBD1; J gene: TRBJ1-3; clone size: NA
CDR3 protein: CASNKQGPTDTQYF; CDR3 DNA: TGTGCCAGTAACAAACAGGGGCCCACAGATACGCAGTATTTT; V gene: TRBV19; D gene: TRBD1; J gene: TRBJ2-3; clone size: NA
CDR3 protein: CASSYSQVQGDTQYF; CDR3 DNA: TGTGCCAGCAGTTACTCACAAGTACAGGGAGATACGCAGTATTTT; V gene: TRBV6-6; D gene: NA; J gene: TRBJ2-3; clone size: NA
CDR3 protein: CASSRQGGSDGYTF; CDR3 DNA: TGTGCCAGCAGCCGACAGGGAGGGTCGGATGGCTACACCTTC; V gene: TRBV6-6; D gene: TRBD1; J gene: TRBJ1-2; clone size: many
CDR3 protein: CASSDTGAAGYTF; CDR3 DNA: TGTGCCAGCAGTGACACAGGGGCCGCTGGCTACACCTTC; V gene: TRBV28; D gene: TRBD1; J gene: TRBJ1-2; clone size: NA
CDR3 protein: CASSLNMEGPEAFF; CDR3 DNA: TGTGCCAGCAGCTTAAATATGGAGGGACCTGAAGCTTTCTTT; V gene: TRBV7-9; D gene: NA; J gene: TRBJ1-1; clone size: NA
CDR3 protein: CSDRGLVTEAFF; CDR3 DNA: TGCAGCGACAGGGGGCTGGTGACTGAAGCTTTCTTT; V gene: TRBV29-1; D gene: TRBD1; J gene: TRBJ1-1; clone size: NA
CDR3 protein: CASSVGWMGERTDTQYF; CDR3 DNA: TGTGCCAGCAGCGTAGGGTGGATGGGGGAGCGCACAGATACGCAGTATTTT; V gene: TRBV9; D gene: NA; J gene: TRBJ2-3; clone size: NA
CDR3 protein: CASSPPVGTEAFF; CDR3 DNA: TGTGCCAGCTCACCACCGGTAGGAACTGAAGCTTTCTTT; V gene: TRBV18; D gene: NA; J gene: TRBJ1-1; clone size: NA
CDR3 protein: CASSVAGLNTEAFF; CDR3 DNA: TGTGCCAGCAGCGTAGCTGGACTGAACACTGAAGCTTTCTTT; V gene: TRBV9; D gene: NA; J gene: TRBJ1-1; clone size: few
CDR3 protein: CASSNRGLEAFF; CDR3 DNA: TGTGCCAGCAGCAACAGGGGACTTGAAGCTTTCTTT; V gene: TRBV28; D gene: TRBD1; J gene: TRBJ1-1; clone size: few
CDR3 protein: CASLTGTGLDEQYF; CDR3 DNA: TGTGCCAGCTTGACCGGGACAGGGCTCGACGAGCAGTACTTC; V gene: TRBV27; D gene: TRBD1; J gene: TRBJ2-7; clone size: NA